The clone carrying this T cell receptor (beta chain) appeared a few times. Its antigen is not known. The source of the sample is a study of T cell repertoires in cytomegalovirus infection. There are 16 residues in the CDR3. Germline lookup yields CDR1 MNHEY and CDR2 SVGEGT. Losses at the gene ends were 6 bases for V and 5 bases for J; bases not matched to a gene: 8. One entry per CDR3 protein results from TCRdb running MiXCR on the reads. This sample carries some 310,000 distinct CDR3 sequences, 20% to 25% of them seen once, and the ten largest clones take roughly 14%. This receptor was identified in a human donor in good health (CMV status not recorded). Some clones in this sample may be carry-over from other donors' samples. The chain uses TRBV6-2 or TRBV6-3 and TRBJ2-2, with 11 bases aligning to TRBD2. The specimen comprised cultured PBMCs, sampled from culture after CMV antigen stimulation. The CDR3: CASRKTSGIGTGELFF. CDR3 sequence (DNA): TGTGCCAGCAGAAAGACTAGCGGGATTGGGACCGGGGAGCTGTTTTTT.